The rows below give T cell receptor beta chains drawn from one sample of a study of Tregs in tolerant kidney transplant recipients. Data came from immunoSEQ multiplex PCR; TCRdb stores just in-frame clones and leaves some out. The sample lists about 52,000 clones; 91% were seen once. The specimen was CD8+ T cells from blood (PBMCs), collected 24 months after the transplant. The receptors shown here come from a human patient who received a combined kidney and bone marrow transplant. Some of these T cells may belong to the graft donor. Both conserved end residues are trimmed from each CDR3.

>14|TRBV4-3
ASSQDGIEAGNEQF
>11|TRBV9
ASSGDSQETQY
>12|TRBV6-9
ASSEDTPNEKLF
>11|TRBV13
ASSFGSYNEQF
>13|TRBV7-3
ASSRLAGGVDTQY
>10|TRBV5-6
ASSLAPYEQY
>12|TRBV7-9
ASSQPEKGYEQY
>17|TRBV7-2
ASSPHGLAGGRFDGELF
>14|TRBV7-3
ASSSTDRLAGNTIY
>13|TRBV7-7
ASSLETGGDYEQY
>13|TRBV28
ASSRQGLKPYEQY
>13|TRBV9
ASSVDSQGSETQY
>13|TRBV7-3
ASSDRDRGMGEQF
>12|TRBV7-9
ASSTTGGSYGYT
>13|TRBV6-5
ASSITTGGLLGYT
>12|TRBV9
ASSVEQPGNTIY
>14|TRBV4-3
ASSQGWGGSNTEAF
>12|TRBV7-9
ASRPDWEITEAF
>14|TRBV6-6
ASTMIAGEYYNEQL
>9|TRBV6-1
ASSYAEEAF
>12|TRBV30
AWTQPTGGYGYT
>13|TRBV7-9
ASSSRQGTNEKLF
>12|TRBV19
ASSSAVTTSEQF
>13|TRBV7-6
ASSSLQGLRNTIY
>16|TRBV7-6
ASSLVSLAGGYQETQY
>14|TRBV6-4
ASSDSTGGKEGGYT
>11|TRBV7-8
ASSLDPVSLTA
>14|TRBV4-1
ASSQDAGGSGNTIY
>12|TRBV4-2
ASSQDGKWETQY
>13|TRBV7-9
ASSSYTGTIYEQY
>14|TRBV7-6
ASSPRTGRANYGYT
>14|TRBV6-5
ASSYKSMTGSYEQY
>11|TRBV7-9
ASLLSRANTIY
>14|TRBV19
ASSIVGGQGIPPQY
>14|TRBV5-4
ASSLALGLAGDEQY
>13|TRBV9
ASSGWTSGRNEQF
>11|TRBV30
AWNGGRFPEAF
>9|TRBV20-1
SANRGYEAF
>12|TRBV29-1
SVVEGALSYGYT
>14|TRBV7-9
ASSPHPSGGKNEQF
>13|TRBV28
ASSSAGLSYNEQF
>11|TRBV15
ATRGTSEETQY
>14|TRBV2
ASRIDWGLGEQPQH
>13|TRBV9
ASSAAGQGWETQY
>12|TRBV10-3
AISGSGGGYEQY
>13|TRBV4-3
ASSHGGFVSYEQY
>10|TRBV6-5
ASTSGAYEQY
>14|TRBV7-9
ASSLVFGRGTGELF
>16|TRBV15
ATSRWPGQGSVFVEQY
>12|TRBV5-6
ASSELAGAETQY
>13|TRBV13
ASSHGTSWWGEQY
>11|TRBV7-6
ASSPLSGDTQY
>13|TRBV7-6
ASSIGQGTLYEQY
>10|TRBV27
ASSSTPDTQY
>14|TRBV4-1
ASSQSGTSGTYEQY
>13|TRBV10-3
AISESSGPYYEQY
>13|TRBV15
ATSRDRGRNYGYT